One sample yielded the 26 T cell receptor beta chains listed below, sequenced in a study of PD-L1 blockade in urothelial cancer. Time point: peripheral blood 6 weeks after treatment start. Profiling relied on immunoSEQ multiplex PCR, and the TCRdb table lists in-frame clones only, not all of them. Altogether about 66,000 clones are present, 88% being singletons, with the ten largest covering roughly 10%. The source material was PBMCs, sampled around atezolizumab (anti-PD-L1) treatment. Receptor source: a man aged 55 to 70 with urothelial cancer.

The chain is built from TRBV10-1 and TRBJ1-3, with D unresolved. The V gene's germline CDR1 is WNHNN and CDR2 SYGVQD (reference sequence). Trimming removed 3 bases from V and 3 bases from J, with 3 bases in between. CDR3 size: 12 residues. In DNA, the CDR3 is TGCGCCAGCAGTGATCGTGGAAACACCATATATTTT. Translated, it gives CASSDRGNTIYF.

The rearrangement joins TRBV28 to TRBJ1-5; 10 bases line up with TRBD1. This CDR3 has 16 residues. Losses at the gene ends were 6 bases for V and 2 bases for J; bases not matched to a gene: 7. Germline loops: CDR1 MDHEN, CDR2 SYDVKM. CDR3 in amino acids: CASRQQGTGGNQPQHF. As DNA, the CDR3 is TGTGCCAGCAGACAACAAGGGACAGGGGGCAATCAGCCCCAGCATTTT.

This chain links TRBV7-2 with TRBJ2-1; 12 bases are a match to TRBD2. Germline V gene sequence: CDR1 SGHTA, CDR2 FQGNSA. V lost 5 bases to trimming and J lost 14 bases; unmatched junction nucleotides: 13. The CDR3 is made up of 15 amino acids. CDR3 in DNA: TGTGCCAGCAGCCCTAGGACTAGCGGGGTTTTAGTTAAGTTCTTC. Its translation: CASSPRTSGVLVKFF. Filled out from reference TRBV7-2 and TRBJ2-1, the complete variable domain reads GAGVSQSPSNKVTEKGKDVELRCDPISGHTALYWYRQSLGQGLEFLIYFQGNSAPDKSGLPSDRFSAERTGGSVSTLTIQRTQQEDSAVYLCASSPRTSGVLVKFFGPGTRLTVL.

V usage is TRBV6-5 and J usage is TRBJ2-7; D is unresolved. Germline assignment: CDR1 MNHEY and CDR2 SVGAGI. With 11 bases removed from V and 2 bases from J, the gap between germline ends came to 10 bases. The CDR3 is 11 amino acids. The CDR3 here is CACGPTYEQYF. The CDR3 DNA reads as TGTGCCTGCGGCCCCACCTACGAGCAGTACTTC.

The chain combines TRBV5-6 with TRBJ2-2; no clear D. CDR1 is SGHDT, CDR2 YYEEEE, per germline. Trimming left V 1 base short and J 7 bases short, with 5 bases between. This CDR3 contains 12 residues. In DNA form, the CDR3 reads TGTGCCAGCAGCTTGTCTTTCGGGGAGCTGTTTTTT. Amino acid sequence: CASSLSFGELFF.

The chain joins TRBV5-5 to TRBJ2-2; D gene uncertain. The germline V and J ends were trimmed by 0 bases and 7 bases, with 13 bases remaining between them. This CDR3 comprises 15 residues. From germline, CDR1 is SGHKS and CDR2 YYEKEE (reference sequence). The CDR3 loop is CASSLDLFGVGELFF. In nucleotides, the CDR3 is TGTGCCAGCAGCTTGGACTTATTTGGTGTCGGGGAGCTGTTTTTT.

The J gene is TRBJ2-7, the V gene TRBV28; maybe TRBD1 (6 bases). This CDR3 has 12 amino acids. Germline V CDR1 and CDR2: MDHEN, SYDVKM. V lost 4 bases and J 6 bases, leaving 10 bases between the germline ends. The CDR3 is CASSYWDTEQYF. CDR3 nucleotides: TGTGCCAGCAGTTATTGGGACACCGAGCAGTACTTC.

The chain is built from TRBV11-2 and TRBJ2-7; possible D gene TRBD1, 6 bases. Trimming took 4 bases from V and 2 from J, leaving 12 bases between them. In germline, CDR1 is SGHAT, CDR2 FQNNGV. This CDR3 contains 14 residues. The CDR3 nucleotides read TGTGCCAGCAGCTCCCAACGGGACACCTACGAGCAGTACTTC. Translation gives CASSSQRDTYEQYF.

The rearrangement links TRBV9 to TRBJ2-3, with 9 nucleotides matching TRBD2. Losses at the gene ends were 0 bases for V and 3 bases for J; bases not matched to a gene: 8. There are 17 residues in the CDR3. Germline V gene sequence: CDR1 SGDLS, CDR2 YYNGEE. DNA for the CDR3: TGTGCCAGCAGCGTAGGGGGCGGGGGGGCCGGGACAGATACGCAGTATTTT. It codes for CASSVGGGGAGTDTQYF.

The sample holds a few counts of this clone. The J gene is TRBJ1-5, the V gene TRBV5-1; D unclear. This CDR3 comprises 12 residues. Germline assignment: CDR1 SGHRS and CDR2 YFSETQ. V was pared by 0 bases and J by 7 bases, with 5 bases between. Here the CDR3 DNA reads TGCGCCAGCAGCTTGGATGGCCAGCCCCAGCATTTT. This translates into CASSLDGQPQHF.

The chain combines TRBV19 with TRBJ2-7, with D perhaps TRBD2 (5 bases). The CDR3 is 15 residues long. Trimming removed 9 bases from V and 0 bases from J, with 18 bases in between. The germline CDR1 and CDR2 sequences are LNHDA and SQIVND (reference sequence). CDR3 coding DNA: TGTGCCAGGCCGTTTGGGTCGGGAATCTCCTACGAGCAGTACTTC. Its protein is CARPFGSGISYEQYF.

The rearrangement uses TRBV4-2 and TRBJ2-3; 12 bases are shared with TRBD2. V lost 1 base and J lost 2; bases outside the gene matches: 4. The CDR3 covers 17 residues. CDR1 and CDR2 (germline): LGHNA, YNFKEQ. CDR3 nucleotide sequence: TGTGCCAGCAGCCAAGCAGGACTAGCGGGAACCACAGATACGCAGTATTTT. Its translation is CASSQAGLAGTTDTQYF.

The chain recombines TRBV5-1 with TRBJ2-5, with TRBD1 matching over 11 bases. From germline, CDR1 is SGHRS and CDR2 YFSETQ. The CDR3 loop spans 17 amino acids. J gave up 2 bases and V 4 bases, and 10 bases lay outside the gene matches. CDR3 coding DNA: TGCGCCAGCAGCCGGGGGACAGGGGGTTTCGGGCAAGAGACCCAGTACTTC. This translates into CASSRGTGGFGQETQYF.

The chain employs TRBV7-9 and TRBJ2-5; TRBD2 matches at 11 bases. Germline loops: CDR1 SEHNR, CDR2 FQNEAQ (reference sequence). Trimming took 5 bases from V and 4 from J; bases not matched to a gene: 3. CDR3 size: 14 residues. CDR3 sequence reads: CASSAGLAGETQYF. The CDR3 nucleotides read TGTGCCAGCAGCGCAGGACTAGCGGGAGAGACCCAGTACTTC.

The chain combines TRBV5-1 with TRBJ2-3; 12 nucleotides match TRBD2. The CDR3 loop spans 16 amino acids. Germline V gene lookup returns CDR1 SGHRS and CDR2 YFSETQ. Unmatched junction bases numbered 4, after V lost 1 base and J lost 4 bases. CDR3 residues: CASSLTLAGGADTQYF. DNA of the CDR3: TGCGCCAGCAGCTTGACTCTAGCGGGAGGGGCAGATACGCAGTATTTT.

This chain connects TRBV5-1 to TRBJ2-7, with a weak D call TRBD1 (6 bases). The V and J ends lost 0 bases and 5 bases respectively, with 18 bases between them. The CDR3 consists of 16 residues. The germline V gene encodes CDR1 SGHRS and CDR2 YFSETQ. The CDR3 nucleotides are TGCGCCAGCAGCTTGGCCCCAACAGGGACACGGGACGAGCAGTACTTC. Translation gives CASSLAPTGTRDEQYF.

The chain combines TRBV21-1 with TRBJ1-5; the DNA was not used to check the table's D call, TRBD1. TRBV21-1 is flagged as a pseudogene. The CDR3 is 17 amino acids. CDR3 sequence reads: CASSKEPRQVWNQPQHF. The CDR3 DNA reads TGTGCCAGCAGCAAAGAACCCAGACAGGTGTGGAATCAGCCCCAGCATTTT.

The V gene is TRBV18, the J gene TRBJ1-5; 7 bases line up with TRBD1. V was clipped by 1 base and J by 4 bases; unmatched bases: 7. From germline, CDR1 is KGHSH and CDR2 LQKENI. The CDR3 sequence is 16 residues long. The DNA for the CDR3 is TGTGCCAGCTCACCACGCACAGGGGATGAAAATCAGCCCCAGCATTTT. Residues: CASSPRTGDENQPQHF.

The V and J genes are TRBV4-3 and TRBJ2-5, with D possibly TRBD1 on 6 matching bases. Deletions cut 0 bases from V and 7 bases from J, with 18 bases between. The CDR3 is made up of 16 amino acids. CDR1 is LGHNA, CDR2 YSLEER, per germline. The CDR3 nucleotides read TGCGCCAGCAGCCAAGATCGCCAGGGGCCAAGAGGGACCCAGTACTTC. It translates to CASSQDRQGPRGTQYF.

V and J are TRBV25-1 and TRBJ2-7; tentatively, D is TRBD1 (6 bases). This CDR3 region has 13 residues. V was cut by 6 bases and J by 0 bases, with 9 bases left in between. Germline V gene lookup returns CDR1 MGHDK and CDR2 SYGVNS. The CDR3 DNA reads as TGTGCCAGCAGCCGGACAGTCTCCTACGAGCAGTACTTC. Amino acid sequence: CASSRTVSYEQYF.

This clone showed up just a few times. The J gene is TRBJ1-5, the V gene TRBV10-3, with TRBD1 matching 9 bases. Germline V CDR1 and CDR2: ENHRY, SYGVKD. The V gene end was trimmed by 4 bases and the J gene end by 5 bases; junction bases not matched to a gene: 6. CDR3 length: 15 amino acids. Here the CDR3 DNA reads TGTGCCATCAGTGGAGGACAGGGGTTAGATCAGCCCCAGCATTTT. It yields the protein CAISGGQGLDQPQHF.

V is TRBV5-1 and J is TRBJ2-7; 9 bases fit TRBD1. V dropped 2 bases and J dropped 1; count of bases not matched to a gene: 19. The CDR3 consists of 20 residues. The germline V gene has CDR1 SGHRS and CDR2 YFSETQ. The CDR3 here is CASSFGGGTGRPGFSYEQYF. The CDR3 DNA reads TGCGCCAGCAGCTTCGGCGGTGGGACAGGGCGCCCCGGGTTTTCCTACGAGCAGTACTTC.

This clone was counted a single time. The chain recombines TRBV5-1 with TRBJ1-1; possibly TRBD1 for D (5 bases). This CDR3 region has 14 residues. Germline V gives CDR1 SGHRS, CDR2 YFSETQ. Trimming cost V 1 base and J 3 bases, with 10 bases left between them. CDR3 sequence (DNA): TGCGCCAGCAGCTTGTGGGGCTTTGACACTGAAGCTTTCTTT. Its protein is CASSLWGFDTEAFF.

The chain employs TRBV9 and TRBJ2-1, with 8 bases identical to TRBD2. Germline loops: CDR1 SGDLS, CDR2 YYNGEE. The junction had 7 bases not matched to a gene; V was cut back by 0 bases and J by 2 bases. The CDR3 contains 17 residues. This CDR3 reads CASSVVGGRPPYNEQFF. The CDR3 bases are TGTGCCAGCAGCGTAGTAGGCGGGAGGCCCCCCTACAATGAGCAGTTCTTC.

The rearrangement links TRBV7-9 to TRBJ2-7; tentatively, D is TRBD1 (6 bases). Trimming removed 4 bases from V and 0 bases from J, with 16 bases in between. Per germline, CDR1 SEHNR and CDR2 FQNEAQ (reference sequence). The CDR3 length is 16 residues. The CDR3 DNA follows: TGTGCCAGCAGCTCATCGACAGGTTTCCGCTCCTACGAGCAGTACTTC. It yields the protein CASSSSTGFRSYEQYF.

The V and J genes are TRBV6-5 and TRBJ1-3; 9 bases line up with TRBD1. The CDR3 has 15 amino acids. Per the germline V gene, CDR1 is MNHEY and CDR2 is SVGAGI. V gave up 2 bases and J gave up 2 bases; unmatched junction bases: 1. The CDR3 DNA is TGTGCCAGCAGTTACAACAGGGGGCCTGGAAACACCATATATTTT. This codes for CASSYNRGPGNTIYF.